The clone carrying this T cell receptor beta chain showed up just a few times. Its antigen is unidentified. Each CDR3 protein is one row after TCRdb ran MiXCR on the 5' RACE reads. Here the sample spans over 550,000 distinct CDR3 sequences, 7% to 7.5% being singletons. The sample is drawn from a study of identical twins. The germline V gene has CDR1 KGHDR and CDR2 SFDVKD. The ends were cut back, 3 bases at V and 8 bases at J, with 22 bases in the middle. The CDR3 runs to 17 residues. Study observations and caveats: Models, which agreed with sharing between unrelated individuals, nonetheless underestimated the out-of-frame TCR alpha sharing seen in monozygotic twins. Zero-insertion analyses were open to partial confounding by invariant MAIT and iNKT cells. Alpha sequences out of frame and shared by twins had excess low generation probability.

These data also formed part of another study, on yellow fever vaccine responses in identical twins. This second study notes: It has been reported that, in twins, the vaccine T cell response seemed partly convergent and partly personalized.

Sequenced sample: PBMCs. This chain joins TRBV24-1 and TRBJ2-1; tentative D call: TRBD2 (6 bases). The origin of this receptor is a woman aged 18-29 years in good health. The CDR3 spells CATSDPSLLGSDHEQFF. DNA for the CDR3: TGTGCCACCAGTGATCCCTCCCTCCTCGGGAGCGACCATGAGCAGTTCTTC.